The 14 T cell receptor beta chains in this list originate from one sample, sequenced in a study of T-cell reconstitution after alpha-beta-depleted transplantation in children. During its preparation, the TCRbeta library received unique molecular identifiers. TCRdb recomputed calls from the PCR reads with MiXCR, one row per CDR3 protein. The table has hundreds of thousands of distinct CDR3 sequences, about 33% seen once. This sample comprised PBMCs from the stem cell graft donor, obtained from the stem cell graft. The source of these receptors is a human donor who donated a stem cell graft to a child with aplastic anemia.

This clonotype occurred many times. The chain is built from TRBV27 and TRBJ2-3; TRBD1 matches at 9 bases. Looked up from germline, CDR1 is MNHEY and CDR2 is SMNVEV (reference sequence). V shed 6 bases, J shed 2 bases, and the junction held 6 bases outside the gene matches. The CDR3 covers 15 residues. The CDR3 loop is CASRGQGTLTDTQYF. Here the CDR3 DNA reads TGTGCCAGCAGAGGACAGGGGACGCTCACAGATACGCAGTATTTT.

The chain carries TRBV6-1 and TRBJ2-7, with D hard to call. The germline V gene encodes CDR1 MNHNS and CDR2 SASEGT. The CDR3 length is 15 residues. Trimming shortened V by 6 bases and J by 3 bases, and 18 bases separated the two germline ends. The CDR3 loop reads CASRRDTTSYYEQYF. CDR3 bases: TGTGCCAGCAGACGAGACACGACTTCCTACTACGAGCAGTACTTC.

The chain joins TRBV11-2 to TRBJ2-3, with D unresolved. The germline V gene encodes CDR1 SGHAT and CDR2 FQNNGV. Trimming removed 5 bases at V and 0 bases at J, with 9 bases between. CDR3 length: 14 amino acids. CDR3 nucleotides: TGTGCCAGCAGCGCAGCAGGTAGCACAGATACGCAGTATTTT. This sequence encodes CASSAAGSTDTQYF.

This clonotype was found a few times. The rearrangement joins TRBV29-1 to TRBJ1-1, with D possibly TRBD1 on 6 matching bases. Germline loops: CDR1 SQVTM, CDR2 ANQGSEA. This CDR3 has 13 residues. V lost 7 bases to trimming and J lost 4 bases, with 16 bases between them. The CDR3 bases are TGCAGCGGTTCGGCGGGCAGGGGCACTGAAGCTTTCTTT. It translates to CSGSAGRGTEAFF.

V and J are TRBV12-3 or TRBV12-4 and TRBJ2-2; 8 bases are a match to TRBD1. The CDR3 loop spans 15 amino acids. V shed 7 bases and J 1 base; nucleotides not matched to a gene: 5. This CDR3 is CASTRDRRNTGELFF. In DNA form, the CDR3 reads TGTGCCAGCACCCGGGACAGGCGGAACACCGGGGAGCTGTTTTTT.

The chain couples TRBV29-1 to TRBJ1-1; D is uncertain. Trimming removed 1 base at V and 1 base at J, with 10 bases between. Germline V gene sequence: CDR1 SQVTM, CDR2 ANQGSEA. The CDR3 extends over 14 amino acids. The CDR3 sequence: CSVEVGRKNTEAFF. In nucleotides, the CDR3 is TGCAGCGTTGAAGTTGGGAGGAAGAACACTGAAGCTTTCTTT.

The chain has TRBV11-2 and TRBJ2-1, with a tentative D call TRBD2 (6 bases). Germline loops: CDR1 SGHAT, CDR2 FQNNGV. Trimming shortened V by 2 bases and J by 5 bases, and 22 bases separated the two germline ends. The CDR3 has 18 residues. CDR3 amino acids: CASSLNFYGLAEHNEQFF. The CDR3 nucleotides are TGTGCCAGCAGCTTAAATTTCTATGGTTTAGCGGAGCACAATGAGCAGTTCTTC.

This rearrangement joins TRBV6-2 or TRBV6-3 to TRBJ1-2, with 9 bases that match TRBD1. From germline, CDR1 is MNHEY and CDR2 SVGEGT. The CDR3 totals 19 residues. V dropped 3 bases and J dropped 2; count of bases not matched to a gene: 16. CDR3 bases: TGTGCCAGCAGTTATGACAATTTTCCTCAAGGGACAGGGAACTATGGCTACACCTTC. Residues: CASSYDNFPQGTGNYGYTF.

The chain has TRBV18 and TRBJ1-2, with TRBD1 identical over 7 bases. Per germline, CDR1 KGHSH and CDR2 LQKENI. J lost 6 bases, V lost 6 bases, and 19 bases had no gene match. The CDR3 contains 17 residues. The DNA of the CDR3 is TGTGCCAGCTCCCAGAGCTCCGGACAGGCGAGCGGGGATGGCTACACCTTC. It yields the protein CASSQSSGQASGDGYTF.

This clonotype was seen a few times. CDR3 bases: TGTGCCAGCAGCTTAGCGTCGGCTATCGTAGAGACCCAGTACTTC. It codes for CASSLASAIVETQYF. This sequence joins TRBV7-7 and TRBJ2-5; D is undetermined. With 0 bases removed from V and 4 bases from J, the gap between germline ends came to 12 bases. Germline V gene sequence: CDR1 SSHAT, CDR2 FNYEAQ (reference sequence). This CDR3 contains 15 residues. Complete variable domain (other parts from reference TRBV7-7 and TRBJ2-5): GAGVSQSPRYKVTKRGQDVTLRCDPISSHATLYWYQQALGQGPEFLTYFNYEAQPDKSGLPSDRFSAERPEGSISTLTIQRTEQRDSAMYRCASSLASAIVETQYFGPGTRLLVL.

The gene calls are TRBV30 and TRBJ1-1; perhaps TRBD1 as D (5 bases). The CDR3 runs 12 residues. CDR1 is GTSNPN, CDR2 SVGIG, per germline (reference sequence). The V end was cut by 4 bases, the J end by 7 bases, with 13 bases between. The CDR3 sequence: CAWNRQWDEAFF. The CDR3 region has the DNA TGTGCCTGGAATAGACAGTGGGATGAAGCTTTCTTT. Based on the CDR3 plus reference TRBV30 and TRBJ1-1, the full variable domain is SQTIHQWPATLVQPVGSPLSLECTVEGTSNPNLYWYRQAAGRGLQLLFYSVGIGQISSEVPQNLSASRPQDRQFILSSKKLLLSDSGFYLCAWNRQWDEAFFGQGTRLTVV.

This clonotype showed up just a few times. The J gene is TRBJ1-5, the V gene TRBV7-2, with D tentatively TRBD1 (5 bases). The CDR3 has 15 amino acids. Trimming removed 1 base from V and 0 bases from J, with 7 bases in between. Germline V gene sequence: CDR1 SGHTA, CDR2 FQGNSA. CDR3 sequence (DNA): TGTGCCAGCAGCTTAGAGGGGAATAGCAATCAGCCCCAGCATTTT. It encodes CASSLEGNSNQPQHF.

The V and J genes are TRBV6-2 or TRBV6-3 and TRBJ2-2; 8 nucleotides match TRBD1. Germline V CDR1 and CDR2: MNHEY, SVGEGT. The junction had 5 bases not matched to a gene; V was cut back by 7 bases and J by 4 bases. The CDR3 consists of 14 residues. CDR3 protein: CASIGTGGTGELFF. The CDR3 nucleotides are TGTGCCAGCATCGGGACAGGCGGCACCGGGGAGCTGTTTTTT.

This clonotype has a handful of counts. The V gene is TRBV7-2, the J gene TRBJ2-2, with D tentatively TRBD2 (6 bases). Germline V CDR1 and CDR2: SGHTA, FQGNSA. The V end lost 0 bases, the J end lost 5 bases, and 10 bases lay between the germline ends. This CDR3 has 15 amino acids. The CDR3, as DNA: TGTGCCAGCAGCTTAGCGGGAGGCCAGACCGGGGAGCTGTTTTTT. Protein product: CASSLAGGQTGELFF.